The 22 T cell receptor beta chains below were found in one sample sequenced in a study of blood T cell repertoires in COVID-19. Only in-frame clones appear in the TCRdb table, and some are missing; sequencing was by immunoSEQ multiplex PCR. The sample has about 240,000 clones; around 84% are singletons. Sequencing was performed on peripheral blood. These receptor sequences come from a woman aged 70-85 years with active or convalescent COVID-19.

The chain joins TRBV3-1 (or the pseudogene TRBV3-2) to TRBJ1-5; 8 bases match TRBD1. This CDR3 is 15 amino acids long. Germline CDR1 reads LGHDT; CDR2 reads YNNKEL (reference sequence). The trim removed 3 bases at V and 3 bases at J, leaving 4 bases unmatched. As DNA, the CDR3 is TGTGCCAGCAGCCATATGGACAGGGTCAATCAGCCCCAGCATTTT. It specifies CASSHMDRVNQPQHF.

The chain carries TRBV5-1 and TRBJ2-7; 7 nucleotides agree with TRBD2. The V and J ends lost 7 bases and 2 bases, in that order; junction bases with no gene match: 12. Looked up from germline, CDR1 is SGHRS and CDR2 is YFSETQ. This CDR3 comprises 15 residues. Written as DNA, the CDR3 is TGCGCCAGCCGGGCCCTGGGAGGGAGAGCCTACGAGCAGTACTTC. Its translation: CASRALGGRAYEQYF.

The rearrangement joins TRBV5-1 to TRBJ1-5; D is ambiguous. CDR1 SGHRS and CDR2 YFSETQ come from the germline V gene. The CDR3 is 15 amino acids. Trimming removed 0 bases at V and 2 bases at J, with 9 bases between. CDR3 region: CASSLEPLGNQPQHF. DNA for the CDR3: TGCGCCAGCAGCTTGGAGCCCCTAGGCAATCAGCCCCAGCATTTT.

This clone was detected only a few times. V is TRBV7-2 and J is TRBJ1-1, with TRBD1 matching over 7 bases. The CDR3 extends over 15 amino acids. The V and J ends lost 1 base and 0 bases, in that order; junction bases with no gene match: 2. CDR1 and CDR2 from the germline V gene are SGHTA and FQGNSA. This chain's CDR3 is CASSLDRGMNTEAFF. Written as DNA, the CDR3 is TGTGCCAGCAGCTTAGACAGGGGAATGAACACTGAAGCTTTCTTT.

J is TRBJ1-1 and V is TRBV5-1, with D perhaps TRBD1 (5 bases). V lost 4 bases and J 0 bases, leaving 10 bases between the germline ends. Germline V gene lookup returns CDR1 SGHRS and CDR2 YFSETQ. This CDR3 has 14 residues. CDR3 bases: TGCGCCAGCAGCCTTGACAGCATGAACACTGAAGCTTTCTTT. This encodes CASSLDSMNTEAFF.

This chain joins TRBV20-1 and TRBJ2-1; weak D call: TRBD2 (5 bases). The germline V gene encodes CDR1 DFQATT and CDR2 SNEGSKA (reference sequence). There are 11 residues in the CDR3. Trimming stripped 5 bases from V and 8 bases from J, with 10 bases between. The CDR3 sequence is CSAEVGDEQFF. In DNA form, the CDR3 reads TGCAGTGCTGAGGTCGGGGATGAGCAGTTCTTC.

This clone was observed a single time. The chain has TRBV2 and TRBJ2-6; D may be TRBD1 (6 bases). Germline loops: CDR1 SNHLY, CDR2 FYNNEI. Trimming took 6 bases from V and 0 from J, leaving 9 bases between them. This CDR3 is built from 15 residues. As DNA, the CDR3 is TGTGCCAGCAGGGAACAGGGCTCTGGGGCCAACGTCCTGACTTTC. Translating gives CASREQGSGANVLTF.

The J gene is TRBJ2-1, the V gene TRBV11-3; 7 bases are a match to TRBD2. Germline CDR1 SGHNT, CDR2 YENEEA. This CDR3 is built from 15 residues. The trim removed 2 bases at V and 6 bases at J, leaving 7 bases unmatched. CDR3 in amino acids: CASSLTAGVPNEQFF. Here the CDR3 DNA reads TGTGCCAGCAGCTTAACGGCGGGGGTCCCCAATGAGCAGTTCTTC.

The CDR3: CASSVRTGSNTEAFF. CDR3 in DNA: TGTGCCAGCAGCGTTCGGACAGGGTCGAACACTGAAGCTTTCTTT. V and J are TRBV7-2 and TRBJ1-1; 8 bases map to TRBD1. The length of the CDR3 is 15 residues. Unmatched junction bases numbered 6, after V lost 5 bases and J lost 1 base. Germline CDR1 reads SGHTA; CDR2 reads FQGNSA.

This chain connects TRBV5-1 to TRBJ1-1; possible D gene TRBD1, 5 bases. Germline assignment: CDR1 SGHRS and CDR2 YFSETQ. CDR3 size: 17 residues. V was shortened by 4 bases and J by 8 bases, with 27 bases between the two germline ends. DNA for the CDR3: TGCGCCAGCAGCACCGAGAGGATAGGGGCGCTCTCGAGCGAAGCTTTCTTT. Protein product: CASSTERIGALSSEAFF.

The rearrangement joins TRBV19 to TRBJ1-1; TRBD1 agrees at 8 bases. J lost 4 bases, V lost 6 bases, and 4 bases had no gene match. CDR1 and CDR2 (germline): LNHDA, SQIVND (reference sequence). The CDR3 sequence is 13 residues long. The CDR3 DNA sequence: TGTGCCAGTAGCGTTACAGGGGGCACTGAAGCTTTCTTT. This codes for CASSVTGGTEAFF. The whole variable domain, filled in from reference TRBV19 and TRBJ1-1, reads DGGITQSPKYLFRKEGQNVTLSCEQNLNHDAMYWYRQDPGQGLRLIYYSQIVNDFQKGDIAEGYSVSREKKESFPLTVTSAQKNPTAFYLCASSVTGGTEAFFGQGTRLTVV.

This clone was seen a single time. In DNA form, the CDR3 reads TGTGCCAGCAGCTTGTTGGGGGGGTCTAACAATGAGCAGTTCTTC. Translation gives CASSLLGGSNNEQFF. The chain has TRBV5-4 and TRBJ2-1; TRBD2 agrees at 7 bases. The ends lost 1 base at V and 5 bases at J; junction bases unmatched: 6. CDR3 size: 15 residues. Per germline, CDR1 SGHNT and CDR2 YYREEE (reference sequence).

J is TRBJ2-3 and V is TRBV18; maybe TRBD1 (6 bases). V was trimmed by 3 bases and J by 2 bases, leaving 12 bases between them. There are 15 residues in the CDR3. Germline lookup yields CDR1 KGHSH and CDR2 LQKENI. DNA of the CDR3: TGTGCCAGCTCACCCCAGGACAGTATCACAGATACGCAGTATTTT. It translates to CASSPQDSITDTQYF.

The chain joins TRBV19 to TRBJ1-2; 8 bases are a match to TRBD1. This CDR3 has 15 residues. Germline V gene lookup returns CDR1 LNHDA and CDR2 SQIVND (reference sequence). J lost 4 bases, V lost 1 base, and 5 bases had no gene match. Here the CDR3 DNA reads TGTGCCAGTAGTATAGTAGGCCAGGGGGCCTATGGCTACACCTTC. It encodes CASSIVGQGAYGYTF.

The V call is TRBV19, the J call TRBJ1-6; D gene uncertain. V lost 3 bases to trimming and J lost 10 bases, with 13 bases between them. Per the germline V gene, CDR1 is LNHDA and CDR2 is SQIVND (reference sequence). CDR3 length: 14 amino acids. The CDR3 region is CASSIEGPESPLHF. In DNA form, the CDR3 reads TGTGCCAGTAGTATTGAGGGTCCAGAGTCACCCCTCCACTTT.

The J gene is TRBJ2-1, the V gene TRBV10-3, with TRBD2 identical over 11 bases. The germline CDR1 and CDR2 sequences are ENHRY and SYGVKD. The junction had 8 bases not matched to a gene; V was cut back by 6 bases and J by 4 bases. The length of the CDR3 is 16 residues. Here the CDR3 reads CAISPGTSGFYNEQFF. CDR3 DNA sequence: TGTGCCATCAGCCCCGGGACTAGCGGATTTTACAATGAGCAGTTCTTC.

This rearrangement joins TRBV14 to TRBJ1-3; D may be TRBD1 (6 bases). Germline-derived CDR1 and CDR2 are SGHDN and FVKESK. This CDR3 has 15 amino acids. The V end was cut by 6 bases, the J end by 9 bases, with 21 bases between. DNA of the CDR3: TGTGCCAGCAGGAGGGACGGAGGACAAGGGGGCACCATATATTTT. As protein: CASRRDGGQGGTIYF.

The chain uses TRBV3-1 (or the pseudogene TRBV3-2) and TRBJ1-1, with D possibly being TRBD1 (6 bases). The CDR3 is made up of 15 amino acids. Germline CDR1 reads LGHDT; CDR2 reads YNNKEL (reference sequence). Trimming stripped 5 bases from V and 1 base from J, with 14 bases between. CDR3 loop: CASSFTLTGNTEAFF. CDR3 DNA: TGTGCCAGCAGCTTCACCTTGACAGGGAACACTGAAGCTTTCTTT.

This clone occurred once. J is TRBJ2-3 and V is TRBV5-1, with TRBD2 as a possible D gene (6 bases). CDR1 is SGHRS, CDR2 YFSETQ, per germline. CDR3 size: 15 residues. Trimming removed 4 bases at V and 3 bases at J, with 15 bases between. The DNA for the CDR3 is TGCGCCAGCAGCCCTTTGGGGGGAGAAACAGATACGCAGTATTTT. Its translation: CASSPLGGETDTQYF.

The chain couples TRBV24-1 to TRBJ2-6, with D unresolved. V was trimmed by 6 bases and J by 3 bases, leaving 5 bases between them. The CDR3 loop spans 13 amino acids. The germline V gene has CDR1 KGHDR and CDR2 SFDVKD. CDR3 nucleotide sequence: TGTGCCACCAGTCCCTTTGGGGCCAACGTCCTGACTTTC. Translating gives CATSPFGANVLTF.

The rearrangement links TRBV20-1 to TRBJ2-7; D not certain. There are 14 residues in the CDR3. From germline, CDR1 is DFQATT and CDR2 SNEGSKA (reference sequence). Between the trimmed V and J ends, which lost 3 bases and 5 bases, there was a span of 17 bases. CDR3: CSASQRLGADEQYF. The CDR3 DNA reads TGCAGTGCTAGTCAAAGACTTGGCGCCGACGAGCAGTACTTC.

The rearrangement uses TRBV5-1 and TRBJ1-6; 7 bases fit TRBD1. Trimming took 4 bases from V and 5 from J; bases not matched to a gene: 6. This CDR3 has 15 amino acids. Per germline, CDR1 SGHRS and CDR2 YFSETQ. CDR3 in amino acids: CASSRSDRDNSPLHF. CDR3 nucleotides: TGCGCCAGCAGCCGCTCCGACAGGGATAATTCACCCCTCCACTTT. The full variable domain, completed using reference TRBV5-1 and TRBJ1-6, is KAGVTQTPRYLIKTRGQQVTLSCSPISGHRSVSWYQQTPGQGLQFLFEYFSETQRNKGNFPGRFSGRQFSNSRSEMNVSTLELGDSALYLCASSRSDRDNSPLHFGNGTRLTVT.